The present TCR beta chain was sequenced within a study of T cell responses to AZD1222 COVID-19 vaccine. The table came from immunoSEQ multiplex PCR; TCRdb's copy has only in-frame clones and leaves some out. The sample shows around 200,000 clones, 88% of them seen only once. Per the germline V gene, CDR1 is KGHSH and CDR2 is LQKENI. J was trimmed by 2 bases and V by 3 bases; bases with no gene match: 8. The CDR3 has 17 residues. Sequences were derived from peripheral blood, sampled on day 0 of AZD1222 vaccination. V and J are TRBV18 and TRBJ1-4; TRBD1 matches at 8 bases. The sequence came from an adult in good health. The CDR3 is CASSPGRDRWTNEKLFF. DNA of the CDR3: TGTGCCAGCTCACCGGGACGGGACAGGTGGACTAATGAAAAACTGTTTTTT.